This entry concerns a single T cell receptor beta chain. The data derive from a study of T cells expressing NK-cell markers. After re-calling the 5' RACE reads, TCRdb lists one entry per CDR3 protein, DNA absent. In total, the table holds fewer than 550,000 distinct CDR3 sequences. The CDR3 contains 18 residues. CDR1 is SGHTA and CDR2 is FQGTGA in the germline V gene. The sequence derives from a woman in her forties or fifties in good health. Specimen: blood T cells: a sorted CD56 or NKG2C T cell subset, CD4+ or CD8+ T cells, or bulk PBMC T cells (not recorded which). The chain combines TRBV7-3 with TRBJ2-3; no DNA is available, so the TRBD2 call from TCRdb remains unchecked. This chain's CDR3 is CASRSTPGLAGGDNTQYF. The full variable domain, rest sourced from reference TRBV7-3 and TRBJ2-3, is GAGVSQTPSNKVTEKGKYVELRCDPISGHTALYWYRQSLGQGPEFLIYFQGTGAADDSGLPNDRFFAVRPEGSVSTLKIQRTERGDSAVYLCASRSTPGLAGGDNTQYFGPGTRLTVL.